Presented here are 15 T cell receptor beta chains from one specimen sequenced in a study of cytomegalovirus exposure and HLA in healthy donors. The PCR had 60 Vbeta and 13 Jbeta primers. Measured with immunoSEQ multiplex PCR; TCRdb has only the in-frame clones, and not every one. In the table there are approximately 150,000 clones, around 66% of which are singletons. What was sequenced was PBMCs. All receptors derive from a woman aged 25 to 45 in good health and CMV-seropositive.

The chain combines TRBV7-7 with TRBJ2-7, with D perhaps matching TRBD2 (6 bases). Germline CDR1 is SSHAT and CDR2 is FNYEAQ (reference sequence). The V and J ends lost 2 bases and 3 bases respectively, with 11 bases between them. The CDR3 consists of 14 residues. This chain's CDR3 is CASSLFLGSYEQYF. The CDR3 nucleotides read TGTGCCAGCAGCTTATTTCTCGGGAGCTACGAGCAGTACTTC.

The chain joins TRBV5-1 to TRBJ2-5, with D unresolved. The J call may be faulty, since TRBJ2-7 better matches the DNA end. The germline CDR1 and CDR2 sequences are SGHRS and YFSETQ. The CDR3 is made up of 14 amino acids. CDR3 sequence: CASSWALSSYEQYF. Written as DNA, the CDR3 is TGCGCCAGCAGCTGGGCGTTAAGCTCCTACGAGCAGTACTTC.

This clone was picked up a small number of times. The J gene is TRBJ2-7, the V gene TRBV28, with no clear D. The germline V gene encodes CDR1 MDHEN and CDR2 SYDVKM. There are 13 residues in the CDR3. Trimming removed 6 bases from V and 4 bases from J, with 13 bases in between. This CDR3 is CASRFLTGYEQYF. The CDR3 DNA reads as TGTGCCAGCAGATTCTTGACCGGGTACGAGCAGTACTTC.

The chain joins TRBV5-1 to TRBJ2-3, with 7 positions matching TRBD1. CDR3 size: 13 residues. V dropped 5 bases and J dropped 3; count of bases not matched to a gene: 3. Germline CDR1 SGHRS, CDR2 YFSETQ. The DNA for the CDR3 is TGCGCCAGCAGGGACAGGACGACAGATACGCAGTATTTT. Its translation is CASRDRTTDTQYF.

This clone was counted only a few times. The chain joins TRBV6-1 to TRBJ1-5, with D maybe TRBD1 (6 bases). This CDR3 is built from 14 residues. V dropped 4 bases and J dropped 1 base, with 8 bases sitting between them. Per the germline V gene, CDR1 is MNHNS and CDR2 is SASEGT. The chain's CDR3 is CASSVRGSNQPQHF. The CDR3 region has the DNA TGTGCCAGCAGTGTGAGGGGGAGCAATCAGCCCCAGCATTTT.

The chain combines TRBV19 with TRBJ2-1, with D perhaps matching TRBD2 (5 bases). CDR1 is LNHDA and CDR2 is SQIVND in the germline V gene (reference sequence). V lost 8 bases and J lost 0, with 5 bases in between. The CDR3 is 12 amino acids. In DNA form, the CDR3 reads TGTGCCAGTGGGAGCTCCTACAATGAGCAGTTCTTC. Translation gives CASGSSYNEQFF.

The gene calls are TRBV6-5 and TRBJ1-4; 10 nucleotides agree with TRBD1. The V gene's germline CDR1 is MNHEY and CDR2 SVGAGI. The CDR3 extends over 16 amino acids. V trimming: 3 bases; J trimming: 6 bases; junction bases outside the gene matches: 7. CDR3 nucleotides: TGTGCCAGCAGTTATAGTTCCGGGACAGGGGATGAAAAACTGTTTTTT. Translating gives CASSYSSGTGDEKLFF.

The CDR3 sequence is CAINSGGGDTGELFF. The CDR3 region has the DNA TGTGCCATCAATTCAGGGGGAGGAGACACCGGGGAGCTGTTTTTT. The chain carries TRBV10-3 and TRBJ2-2; D is possibly TRBD1 (7 bases). Germline V lookup: CDR1 ENHRY, CDR2 SYGVKD. The CDR3 consists of 15 residues. V lost 7 bases and J 3 bases, leaving 15 bases between the germline ends.

This clone has a handful of counts. The chain joins TRBV18 to TRBJ2-3; 13 bases align to TRBD2. CDR1 and CDR2 (germline): KGHSH, LQKENI. V was pared by 2 bases and J by 2 bases, with 10 bases of the junction left unmatched. CDR3 length equals 19 residues. CDR3 loop: CASSPDRGTSGTHTDTQYF. The CDR3 nucleotides read TGTGCCAGCTCACCAGACCGCGGGACTAGCGGGACCCACACAGATACGCAGTATTTT.

The J gene is TRBJ2-7, the V gene TRBV4-1; 8 nucleotides match TRBD2. This CDR3 has 15 amino acids. CDR1 and CDR2 from the germline V gene are MGHRA and YSYEKL. V lost 4 bases, J lost 0 bases, and 5 bases stayed unmatched. In nucleotides, the CDR3 is TGCGCCAGCAGCCCGGTGGCGGGGGGCTCCTACGAGCAGTACTTC. Translated, it gives CASSPVAGGSYEQYF.

This clone came up a few times. This chain links TRBV7-8 with TRBJ2-3; D call uncertain. This CDR3 is 11 amino acids long. Germline V gives CDR1 SGHVS, CDR2 FQNEAQ. The V end was cut by 5 bases, the J end by 6 bases, with 6 bases between. The CDR3 nucleotides read TGTGCCAGCAGCCCGAGGGATACGCAGTATTTT. Translated: CASSPRDTQYF. Combining the CDR3 with reference TRBV7-8 and TRBJ2-3 gives the whole variable domain GAGVSQSPRYKVAKRGQDVALRCDPISGHVSLFWYQQALGQGPEFLTYFQNEAQLDKSGLPSDRFFAERPEGSVSTLKIQRTQQEDSAVYLCASSPRDTQYFGPGTRLTVL.

The V gene is TRBV18, the J gene TRBJ1-2; TRBD1 might be the D (6 bases). CDR1 KGHSH and CDR2 LQKENI come from the germline V gene. This CDR3 region has 14 residues. Trimming pared 2 bases from V and 4 bases from J, leaving 11 bases between. CDR3 amino acids: CASSPGRGFYGYTF. In nucleotides, the CDR3 is TGTGCCAGCTCACCAGGCAGGGGATTCTATGGCTACACCTTC.

The chain joins TRBV7-2 to TRBJ2-5, with D tentatively TRBD2 (5 bases). This CDR3 region has 13 residues. Deletions cut 4 bases from V and 5 bases from J, with 11 bases between. Germline V gives CDR1 SGHTA, CDR2 FQGNSA. As DNA, the CDR3 is TGTGCCAGCAGCTCGGGGTATGGGGAGACCCAGTACTTC. It is translated as CASSSGYGETQYF.

The J gene is TRBJ1-5, the V gene TRBV11-1; D call uncertain. Trimming left V 4 bases short and J 4 bases short, with 8 bases between. This CDR3 comprises 13 residues. CDR1 and CDR2 (germline): SGHAT, FQDESV (reference sequence). The CDR3: CASSSGQNQPQHF. CDR3 in DNA: TGTGCCAGCAGCTCAGGCCAGAATCAGCCCCAGCATTTT.

This rearrangement joins TRBV19 to TRBJ1-5, with 7 bases identical to TRBD1. The V segment lost 3 bases and the J segment 3 bases; nucleotides outside the gene matches: 5. This CDR3 has 15 residues. CDR1 is LNHDA and CDR2 is SQIVND in the germline V gene (reference sequence). The chain's CDR3 is CASSISRGNNQPQHF. CDR3 nucleotides: TGTGCCAGTAGTATTAGCAGGGGGAACAATCAGCCCCAGCATTTT.